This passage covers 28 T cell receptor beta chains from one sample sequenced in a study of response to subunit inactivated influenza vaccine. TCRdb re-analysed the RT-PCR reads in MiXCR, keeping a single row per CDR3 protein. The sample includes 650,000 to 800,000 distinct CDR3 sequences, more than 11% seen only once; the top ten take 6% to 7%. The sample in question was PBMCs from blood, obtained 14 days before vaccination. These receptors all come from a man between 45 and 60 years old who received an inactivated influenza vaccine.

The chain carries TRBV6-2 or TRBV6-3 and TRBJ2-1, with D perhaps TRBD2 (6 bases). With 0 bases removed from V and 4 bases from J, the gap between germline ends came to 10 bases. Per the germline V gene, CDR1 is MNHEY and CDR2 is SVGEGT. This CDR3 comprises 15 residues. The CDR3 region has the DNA TGTGCCAGCAGTTACTCGTTAAGCGGGTACAATGAGCAGTTCTTC. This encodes CASSYSLSGYNEQFF.

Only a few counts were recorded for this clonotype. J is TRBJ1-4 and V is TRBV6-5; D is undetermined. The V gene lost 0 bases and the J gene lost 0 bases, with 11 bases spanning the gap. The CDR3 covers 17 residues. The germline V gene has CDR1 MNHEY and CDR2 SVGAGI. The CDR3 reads CASSYSSKGATNEKLFF. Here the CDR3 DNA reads TGTGCCAGCAGTTACTCCAGCAAGGGAGCAACTAATGAAAAACTGTTTTTT.

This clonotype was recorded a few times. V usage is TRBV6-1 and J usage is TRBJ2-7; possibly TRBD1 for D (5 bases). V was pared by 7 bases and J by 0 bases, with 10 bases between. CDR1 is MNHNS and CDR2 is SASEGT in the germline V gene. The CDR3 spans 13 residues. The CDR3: CASIRQGSYEQYF. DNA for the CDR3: TGTGCCAGCATAAGGCAGGGCTCCTACGAGCAGTACTTC.

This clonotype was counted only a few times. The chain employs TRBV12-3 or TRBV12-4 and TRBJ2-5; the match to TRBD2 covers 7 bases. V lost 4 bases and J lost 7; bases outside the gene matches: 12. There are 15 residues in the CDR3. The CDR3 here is CASSSTGRGKRTQYF. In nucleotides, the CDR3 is TGTGCCAGCAGTTCAACGGGGAGGGGAAAAAGGACCCAGTACTTC.

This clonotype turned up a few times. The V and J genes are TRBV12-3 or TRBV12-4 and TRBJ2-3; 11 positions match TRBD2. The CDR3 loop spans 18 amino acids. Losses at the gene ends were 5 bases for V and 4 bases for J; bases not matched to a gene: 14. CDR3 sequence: CASSPLFSGGAGADTQYF. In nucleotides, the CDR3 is TGTGCCAGCAGTCCCCTCTTTAGCGGGGGGGCCGGGGCAGATACGCAGTATTTT.

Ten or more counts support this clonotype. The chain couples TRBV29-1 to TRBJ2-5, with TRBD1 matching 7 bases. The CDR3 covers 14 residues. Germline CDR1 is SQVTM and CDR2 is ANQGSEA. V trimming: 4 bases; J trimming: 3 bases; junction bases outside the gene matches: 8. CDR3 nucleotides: TGCAGCGTTGGTCCGGGGACAGTTAAAGAGACCCAGTACTTC. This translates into CSVGPGTVKETQYF.

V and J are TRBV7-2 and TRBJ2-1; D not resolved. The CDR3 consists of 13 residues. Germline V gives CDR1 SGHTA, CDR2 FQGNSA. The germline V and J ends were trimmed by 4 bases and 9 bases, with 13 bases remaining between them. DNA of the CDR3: TGTGCCAGCAGCTCAAGCCCAGCATCTGAGCAGTTCTTC. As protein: CASSSSPASEQFF. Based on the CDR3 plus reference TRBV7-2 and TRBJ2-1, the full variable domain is GAGVSQSPSNKVTEKGKDVELRCDPISGHTALYWYRQSLGQGLEFLIYFQGNSAPDKSGLPSDRFSAERTGGSVSTLTIQRTQQEDSAVYLCASSSSPASEQFFGPGTRLTVL.

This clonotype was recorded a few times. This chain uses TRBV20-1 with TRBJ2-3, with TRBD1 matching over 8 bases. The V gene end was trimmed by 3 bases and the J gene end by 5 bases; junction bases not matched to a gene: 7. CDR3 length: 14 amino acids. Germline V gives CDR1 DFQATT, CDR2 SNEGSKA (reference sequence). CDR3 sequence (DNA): TGCAGTGCTAGTAATTCAGGGGGCGTAGATACGCAGTATTTT. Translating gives CSASNSGGVDTQYF.

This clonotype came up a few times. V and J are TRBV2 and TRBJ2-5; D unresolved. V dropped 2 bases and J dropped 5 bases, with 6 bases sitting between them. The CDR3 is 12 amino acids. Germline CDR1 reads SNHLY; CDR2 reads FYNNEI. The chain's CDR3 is CASSERPETQYF. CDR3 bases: TGTGCCAGCAGTGAAAGACCGGAGACCCAGTACTTC.

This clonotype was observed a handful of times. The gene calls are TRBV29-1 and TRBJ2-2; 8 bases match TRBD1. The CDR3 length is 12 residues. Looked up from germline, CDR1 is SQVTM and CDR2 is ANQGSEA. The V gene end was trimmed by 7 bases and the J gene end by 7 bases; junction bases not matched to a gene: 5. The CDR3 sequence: CSATGEGGELFF. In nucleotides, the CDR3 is TGCAGCGCGACAGGGGAAGGCGGGGAGCTGTTTTTT.

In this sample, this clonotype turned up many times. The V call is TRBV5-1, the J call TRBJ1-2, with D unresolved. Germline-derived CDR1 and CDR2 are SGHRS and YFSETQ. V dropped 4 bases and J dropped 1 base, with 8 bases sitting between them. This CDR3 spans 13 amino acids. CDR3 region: CASSQRSNYGYTF. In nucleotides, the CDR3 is TGCGCCAGCAGCCAACGGAGTAACTATGGCTACACCTTC.

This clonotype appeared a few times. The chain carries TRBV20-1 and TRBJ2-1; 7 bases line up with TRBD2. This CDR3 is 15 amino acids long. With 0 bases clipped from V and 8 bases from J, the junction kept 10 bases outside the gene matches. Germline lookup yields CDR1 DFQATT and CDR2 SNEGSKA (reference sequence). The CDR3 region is CSARDARGSIHEQFF. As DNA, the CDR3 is TGCAGTGCTAGAGACGCCCGCGGGAGTATCCATGAGCAGTTCTTC.

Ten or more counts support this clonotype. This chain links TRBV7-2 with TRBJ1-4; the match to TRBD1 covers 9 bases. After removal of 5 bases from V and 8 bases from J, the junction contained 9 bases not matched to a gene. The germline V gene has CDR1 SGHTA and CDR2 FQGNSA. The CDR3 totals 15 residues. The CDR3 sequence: CASSPTGTGSEKLFF. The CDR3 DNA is TGTGCCAGCAGCCCGACCGGGACAGGGTCGGAAAAACTGTTTTTT.

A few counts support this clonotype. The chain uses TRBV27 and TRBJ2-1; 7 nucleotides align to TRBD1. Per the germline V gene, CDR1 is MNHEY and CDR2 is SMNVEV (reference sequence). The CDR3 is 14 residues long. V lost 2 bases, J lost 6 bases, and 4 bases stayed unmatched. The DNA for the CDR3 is TGTGCCAGCAGTTTAAGAGGGGGCCCCAATGAGCAGTTCTTC. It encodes CASSLRGGPNEQFF.

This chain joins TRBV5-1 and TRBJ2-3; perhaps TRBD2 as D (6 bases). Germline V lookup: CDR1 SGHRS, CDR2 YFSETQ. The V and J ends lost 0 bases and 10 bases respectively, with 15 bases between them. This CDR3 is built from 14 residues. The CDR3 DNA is TGCGCCAGCAGCTTGGTGGGGGAGGCGGCCGCGCAGTATTTT. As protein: CASSLVGEAAAQYF.

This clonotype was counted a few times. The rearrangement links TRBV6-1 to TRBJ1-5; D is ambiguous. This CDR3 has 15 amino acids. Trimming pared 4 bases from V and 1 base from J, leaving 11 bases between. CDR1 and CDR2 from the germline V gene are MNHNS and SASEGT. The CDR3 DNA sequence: TGTGCCAGCAGTGTCCCCTTCCGAAGCAATCAGCCCCAGCATTTT. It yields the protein CASSVPFRSNQPQHF.

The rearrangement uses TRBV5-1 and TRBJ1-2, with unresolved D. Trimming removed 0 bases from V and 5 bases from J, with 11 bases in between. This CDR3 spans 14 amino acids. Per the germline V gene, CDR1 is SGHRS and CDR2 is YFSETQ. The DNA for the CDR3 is TGCGCCAGCAGCTTGGACCGGGAAAAATATGGCTACACCTTC. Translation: CASSLDREKYGYTF.

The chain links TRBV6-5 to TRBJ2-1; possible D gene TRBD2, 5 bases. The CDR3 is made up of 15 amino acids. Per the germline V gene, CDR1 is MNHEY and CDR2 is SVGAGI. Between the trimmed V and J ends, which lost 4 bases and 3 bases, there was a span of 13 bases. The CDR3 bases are TGTGCCAGCAGTTTGGGCCCGGCGGGCTACAATGAGCAGTTCTTC. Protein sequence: CASSLGPAGYNEQFF.

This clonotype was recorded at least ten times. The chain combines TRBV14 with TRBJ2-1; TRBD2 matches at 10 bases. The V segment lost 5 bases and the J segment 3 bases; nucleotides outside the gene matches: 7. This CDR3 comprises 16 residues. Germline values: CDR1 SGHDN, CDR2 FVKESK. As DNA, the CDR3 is TGTGCCAGCAGCTCCTTAGCGGGAGGACTCTACAATGAGCAGTTCTTC. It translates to CASSSLAGGLYNEQFF.

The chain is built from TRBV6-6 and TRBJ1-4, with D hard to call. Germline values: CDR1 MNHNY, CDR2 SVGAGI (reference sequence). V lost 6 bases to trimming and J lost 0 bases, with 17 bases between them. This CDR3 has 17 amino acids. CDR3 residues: CASRVYPGSPTNEKLFF. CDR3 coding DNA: TGTGCCAGCAGAGTTTACCCGGGCAGTCCAACTAATGAAAAACTGTTTTTT.

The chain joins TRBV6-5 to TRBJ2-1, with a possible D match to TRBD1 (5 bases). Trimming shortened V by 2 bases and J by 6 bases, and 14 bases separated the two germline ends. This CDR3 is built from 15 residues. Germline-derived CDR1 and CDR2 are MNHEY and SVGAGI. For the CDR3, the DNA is TGTGCCAGCAGTTACGGAACAGGCGCACCCAATGAGCAGTTCTTC. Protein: CASSYGTGAPNEQFF.

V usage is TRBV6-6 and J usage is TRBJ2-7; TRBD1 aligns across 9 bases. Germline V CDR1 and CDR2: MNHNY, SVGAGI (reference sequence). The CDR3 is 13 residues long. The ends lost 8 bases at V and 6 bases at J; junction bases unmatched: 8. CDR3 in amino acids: CASDRGQGLEQYF. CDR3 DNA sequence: TGTGCCAGCGACCGGGGACAGGGCCTCGAGCAGTACTTC.

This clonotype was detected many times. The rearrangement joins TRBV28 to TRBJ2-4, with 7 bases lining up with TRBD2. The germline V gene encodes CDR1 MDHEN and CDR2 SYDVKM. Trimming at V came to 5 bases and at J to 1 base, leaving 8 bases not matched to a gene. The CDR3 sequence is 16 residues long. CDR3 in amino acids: CASSETIGGAKNIQYF. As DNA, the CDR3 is TGTGCCAGCAGTGAAACCATCGGGGGGGCCAAAAACATTCAGTACTTC.

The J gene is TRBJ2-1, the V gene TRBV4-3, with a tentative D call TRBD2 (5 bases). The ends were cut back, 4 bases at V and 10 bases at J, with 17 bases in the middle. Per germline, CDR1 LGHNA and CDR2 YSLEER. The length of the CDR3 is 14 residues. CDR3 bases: TGCGCCAGCAGCCCCGCGGTGGAGGAATCCGAGCAGTTCTTC. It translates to CASSPAVEESEQFF.

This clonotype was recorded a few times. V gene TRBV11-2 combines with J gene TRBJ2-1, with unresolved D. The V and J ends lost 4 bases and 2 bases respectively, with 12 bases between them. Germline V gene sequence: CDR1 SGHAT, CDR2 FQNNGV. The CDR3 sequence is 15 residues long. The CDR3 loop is CASSYPWQTYNEQFF. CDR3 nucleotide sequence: TGTGCCAGCAGCTACCCGTGGCAGACCTACAATGAGCAGTTCTTC.

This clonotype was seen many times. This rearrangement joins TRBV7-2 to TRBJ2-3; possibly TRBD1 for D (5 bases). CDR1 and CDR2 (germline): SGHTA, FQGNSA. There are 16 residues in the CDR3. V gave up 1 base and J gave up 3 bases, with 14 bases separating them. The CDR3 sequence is CASSLGGRASTDTQYF. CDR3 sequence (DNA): TGTGCCAGCAGCTTAGGCGGCAGGGCCTCGACAGATACGCAGTATTTT. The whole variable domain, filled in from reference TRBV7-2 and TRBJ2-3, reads GAGVSQSPSNKVTEKGKDVELRCDPISGHTALYWYRQSLGQGLEFLIYFQGNSAPDKSGLPSDRFSAERTGGSVSTLTIQRTQQEDSAVYLCASSLGGRASTDTQYFGPGTRLTVL.

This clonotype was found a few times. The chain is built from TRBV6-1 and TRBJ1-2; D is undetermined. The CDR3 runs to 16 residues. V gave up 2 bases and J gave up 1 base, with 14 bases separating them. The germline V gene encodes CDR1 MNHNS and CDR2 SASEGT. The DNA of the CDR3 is TGTGCCAGCAGTGAATCTGACTTACCTCTTAACTATGGCTACACCTTC. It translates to CASSESDLPLNYGYTF.

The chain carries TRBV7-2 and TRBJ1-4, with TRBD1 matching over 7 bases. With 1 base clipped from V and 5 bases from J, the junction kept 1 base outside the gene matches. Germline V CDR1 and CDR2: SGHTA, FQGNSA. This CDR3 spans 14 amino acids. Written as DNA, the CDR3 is TGTGCCAGCAGCTTAGTACAGGGGAATGAAAAACTGTTTTTT. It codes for CASSLVQGNEKLFF.